The 16 T cell receptor beta chains below come from one sample, sequenced in a study of cytomegalovirus exposure and HLA in healthy donors (dated by TCRdb to 2015 to 2018). Library preparation employed the immunoSEQ multiplex PCR assay. A mixture of 60 forward primers for TCR Vbeta segments and 13 reverse primers for TCR Jbeta segments was used in the multiplex PCR. Here the immuneACCESS table is served through TCRdb, limited to in-frame sequences with V and J called. Missing clones are a known gap in these copies; in checked studies unresolved V genes cover under half, and the rest lacks a known reason. In all, the sample holds some 190,000 clones, and about 82% of those were seen once. Approximately 2% of the sample is held by the ten biggest clonotypes. The material sequenced was PBMCs. These receptor sequences come from a woman aged 25 to 45 in good health and CMV-seronegative.

The rearrangement links TRBV5-4 to TRBJ1-2, with D perhaps matching TRBD1 (5 bases). Germline V gene lookup returns CDR1 SGHNT and CDR2 YYREEE (reference sequence). This CDR3 region has 18 residues. Trimming took 5 bases from V and 4 from J, leaving 27 bases between them. For the CDR3, the DNA is TGTGCCAGCAGTCCCGGAGGGGTTTCCCCATTAAAAAGCTATGGCTACACCTTC. Its protein product is CASSPGGVSPLKSYGYTF.

This CDR3 is CASSPDSRRGDTQYF. For the CDR3, the DNA is TGTGCCAGCAGCCCGGACTCCCGGCGGGGGGATACGCAGTATTTT. The J gene is TRBJ2-3, the V gene TRBV2, with TRBD2 matching 7 bases. Trimming took 6 bases from V and 6 from J; bases not matched to a gene: 12. This CDR3 has 15 amino acids. Germline V lookup: CDR1 SNHLY, CDR2 FYNNEI.

In this sample, this clone turned up once. The genes are TRBV4-1 and TRBJ1-1; D uncertain. Germline assignment: CDR1 MGHRA and CDR2 YSYEKL. There are 15 residues in the CDR3. V was trimmed by 2 bases and J by 5 bases, leaving 15 bases between them. CDR3 sequence: CASSQSRLWRTEAFF. CDR3 sequence (DNA): TGCGCCAGCAGCCAATCCCGGCTGTGGAGGACTGAAGCTTTCTTT.

The genes are TRBV5-6 and TRBJ2-4; 9 bases align to TRBD2. The CDR3 is 16 amino acids. The V gene end was trimmed by 2 bases and the J gene end by 0 bases; junction bases not matched to a gene: 3. Germline V gene data show CDR1 as SGHDT and CDR2 as YYEEEE. CDR3 loop: CASSFRLAEAKNIQYF. In nucleotides, the CDR3 is TGTGCCAGCAGCTTTCGACTAGCGGAAGCCAAAAACATTCAGTACTTC.

This clone was found once. V gene TRBV2 combines with J gene TRBJ1-1; TRBD1 matches at 7 bases. Germline lookup yields CDR1 SNHLY and CDR2 FYNNEI. This CDR3 contains 14 residues. V was clipped by 5 bases and J by 0 bases; unmatched bases: 3. The CDR3 nucleotides read TGTGCCAGCAGTTCGGGACAGATGAACACTGAAGCTTTCTTT. This sequence encodes CASSSGQMNTEAFF.

This clone was observed once. The V gene is TRBV18, the J gene TRBJ2-5, with 7 bases that match TRBD1. Germline V lookup: CDR1 KGHSH, CDR2 LQKENI. This CDR3 has 13 residues. With V trimmed by 5 bases and J by 5 bases, 5 bases remained unmatched. CDR3 residues: CASSSGQRETQYF. In DNA form, the CDR3 reads TGTGCCAGCTCATCGGGACAGCGGGAGACCCAGTACTTC.

The V and J genes are TRBV6-1 and TRBJ2-1; the D is unclear. The CDR3 length is 14 residues. Germline loops: CDR1 MNHNS, CDR2 SASEGT. V lost 3 bases and J lost 8, with 14 bases in between. CDR3 DNA sequence: TGTGCCAGCAGTGATTTGGGCTATTCGGATGAGCAGTTCTTC. Translating gives CASSDLGYSDEQFF.

This clone was counted only a few times. V and J are TRBV4-2 and TRBJ2-7; 9 nucleotides agree with TRBD2. V shed 8 bases, J shed 6 bases, and the junction held 11 bases outside the gene matches. The CDR3 runs to 14 residues. Germline V gives CDR1 LGHNA, CDR2 YNFKEQ. This CDR3 reads CASAGRGGAGEQYF. DNA for the CDR3: TGTGCCAGCGCGGGGCGCGGGGGGGCAGGCGAGCAGTACTTC.

The rearrangement links TRBV23-1 to TRBJ2-7, with 7 bases identical to TRBD1. TRBV23-1 qualifies as an ORF whose function is uncertain. This CDR3 has 12 amino acids. V was pared by 7 bases and J by 7 bases, with 7 bases of the junction left unmatched. In DNA form, the CDR3 reads TGCGCCAGCATCTCCGGGACAGCTGAGCAGTACGTC. This codes for CASISGTAEQYV.

This clone was seen a single time. The chain has TRBV4-3 and TRBJ2-1; 15 bases align to TRBD2. Trimming took 0 bases from V and 4 from J; bases not matched to a gene: 4. The germline V gene encodes CDR1 LGHNA and CDR2 YSLEER. The CDR3 has 18 residues. The CDR3 reads CASSQEGLAGGSYNEQFF. CDR3 sequence (DNA): TGCGCCAGCAGCCAAGAGGGACTAGCGGGGGGAAGTTACAATGAGCAGTTCTTC.

DNA for the CDR3: TGTGCCAGCAGTTACCGACAGGGTAGCTATGGCTACACCTTC. Protein sequence: CASSYRQGSYGYTF. The chain has TRBV6-5 and TRBJ1-2, with 7 bases that match TRBD1. Looked up from germline, CDR1 is MNHEY and CDR2 is SVGAGI. The CDR3 runs 14 residues. Losses at the gene ends were 2 bases for V and 4 bases for J; bases not matched to a gene: 4.

The table lists this clone with a few counts. The chain recombines TRBV13 with TRBJ2-5; 9 bases are shared with TRBD1. CDR1 and CDR2 from the germline V gene are PRHDT and FYEKMQ (reference sequence). There are 14 residues in the CDR3. The ends lost 5 bases at V and 6 bases at J; junction bases unmatched: 7. The CDR3 reads CASSMGTGKKTQYF. The CDR3 DNA reads as TGTGCCAGCAGCATGGGGACAGGGAAGAAGACCCAGTACTTC.

In its sample, this clone was seen a few times. The chain couples TRBV7-2 to TRBJ2-5; 8 bases align to TRBD2. V shed 1 base, J shed 2 bases, and the junction held 3 bases outside the gene matches. Germline CDR1 SGHTA, CDR2 FQGNSA. There are 15 residues in the CDR3. The CDR3 region has the DNA TGTGCCAGCAGCTTAGTACCTAGCGGGCAAGAGACCCAGTACTTC. Translation gives CASSLVPSGQETQYF.

The V call is TRBV7-9, the J call TRBJ2-5, with TRBD2 matching 12 bases. Looked up from germline, CDR1 is SEHNR and CDR2 is FQNEAQ (reference sequence). There are 17 residues in the CDR3. Losses at the gene ends were 6 bases for V and 5 bases for J; bases not matched to a gene: 13. The CDR3 DNA sequence: TGTGCCAGCAGTTCTCGACTAGCGGGGGCCTTTGGGGAGACCCAGTACTTC. Amino acids: CASSSRLAGAFGETQYF.

The V gene is TRBV4-2, the J gene TRBJ1-5, with 7 bases lining up with TRBD1. The CDR3 covers 14 residues. Trimming cost V 2 bases and J 6 bases; bases outside gene matches: 4. Germline assignment: CDR1 LGHNA and CDR2 YNFKEQ. Here the CDR3 DNA reads TGTGCCAGCAGCCAACACAGGGGCGGTCAGCCCCAGCATTTT. It specifies CASSQHRGGQPQHF.

The chain recombines TRBV6-5 with TRBJ1-2; 10 bases agree with TRBD1. Germline trimming cut 5 bases from V and 4 bases from J; bases unmatched to any gene: 1. The germline CDR1 and CDR2 sequences are MNHEY and SVGAGI. This CDR3 region has 13 residues. The DNA of the CDR3 is TGTGCCAGCAGTCGACAGGGGGCCTATGGCTACACCTTC. Amino acids: CASSRQGAYGYTF.